This T cell receptor beta chain emerged from a study of T cell responses to AZD1222 COVID-19 vaccine. Whole-study results and caveats: Along spike, vaccine-associated CD4 TCRs were found throughout, with dominance at 160-218 and 743-854.

Generated by immunoSEQ multiplex PCR, the TCRdb table keeps only in-frame clones and is missing some. The sample contains 120,000 to 150,000 clones, almost 95% of which appear only once. Germline CDR1 and CDR2: SGHRS and YFSETQ. The V gene lost 2 bases and the J gene lost 4 bases, with 11 bases spanning the gap. The CDR3 runs to 14 residues. A remark on this clone: The target antigen is unknown.

This TCR derives from an adult who received the AZD1222 COVID-19 vaccine. The chain is built from TRBV5-1 and TRBJ2-3; D gene unclear. Here the sequenced sample was peripheral blood, taken 28 days after the second AZD1222 dose. The DNA of the CDR3 is TGCGCCAGCAGCTTAAATGGGTGGGCAGATACGCAGTATTTT. It yields the protein CASSLNGWADTQYF.